The 25 T cell receptor beta chains presented below share a single source sample, sequenced in a study of T cell responses to AZD1222 COVID-19 vaccine. Method: immunoSEQ multiplex PCR; TCRdb's copy keeps in-frame clones and lacks some. This sample carries roughly 100,000 clones, approximately 91% of them seen once, and the ten largest clones take roughly 3.7%. Source: peripheral blood, taken on day 0 of AZD1222 vaccination. These receptors were taken from an adult in good health.

The rearrangement links TRBV11-2 to TRBJ2-1; 7 nucleotides align to TRBD2. The CDR3 has 15 residues. CDR1 is SGHAT and CDR2 is FQNNGV in the germline V gene. The V and J ends lost 5 bases and 2 bases, in that order; junction bases with no gene match: 6. CDR3 region: CASSLWGGTYNEQFF. CDR3 in DNA: TGTGCCAGCAGCCTGTGGGGGGGGACCTACAATGAGCAGTTCTTC.

This clone was recorded only once. The chain uses TRBV6-4 and TRBJ1-4; no firm D call. There are 13 residues in the CDR3. The germline V and J ends were trimmed by 6 bases and 8 bases, with 13 bases remaining between them. Germline V gene lookup returns CDR1 MRHNA and CDR2 SNTAGT. CDR3 residues: CASRPHSTEKLFF. The CDR3 coding sequence is TGTGCCAGCAGGCCCCACTCGACAGAAAAACTGTTTTTT.

This clone came up once. V gene TRBV18 combines with J gene TRBJ1-2; no clear D. The V end was cut by 2 bases, the J end by 5 bases, with 9 bases between. The germline V gene encodes CDR1 KGHSH and CDR2 LQKENI. The CDR3 has 13 residues. In DNA form, the CDR3 reads TGTGCCAGCTCACCAGAAACAGCTTATGGCTACACCTTC. Its protein product is CASSPETAYGYTF. The complete variable domain, with remaining parts taken from reference TRBV18 and TRBJ1-2, reads NAGVMQNPRHLVRRRGQEARLRCSPMKGHSHVYWYRQLPEEGLKFMVYLQKENIIDESGMPKERFSAEFPKEGPSILRIQQVVRGDSAAYFCASSPETAYGYTFGSGTRLTVV.

This clone has just a few counts. The rearrangement links TRBV19 to TRBJ2-1, with 7 positions matching TRBD1. V was clipped by 3 bases and J by 7 bases; unmatched bases: 9. The V gene's germline CDR1 is LNHDA and CDR2 SQIVND (reference sequence). The length of the CDR3 is 15 residues. The CDR3 DNA reads as TGTGCCAGTAGTATTAACCAGGGGGTTATGAATGAGCAGTTCTTC. Protein product: CASSINQGVMNEQFF.

In DNA, the CDR3 is TGTGCCAGCAGCCGCGGTAGGGAGGGGGAAAAACTGTTTTTT. It codes for CASSRGREGEKLFF. J is TRBJ1-4 and V is TRBV11-2; tentatively, D is TRBD1 (5 bases). The CDR3 has 14 amino acids. V dropped 5 bases and J dropped 8 bases, with 15 bases sitting between them. Germline V gives CDR1 SGHAT, CDR2 FQNNGV. Variable domain in full (rest from reference TRBV11-2 and TRBJ1-4): EAGVAQSPRYKIIEKRQSVAFWCNPISGHATLYWYQQILGQGPKLLIQFQNNGVVDDSQLPKDRFSAERLKGVDSTLKIQPAKLEDSAVYLCASSRGREGEKLFFGSGTQLSVL.

This clone was counted a single time. Additional DNA sequences in this sample encode the identical CDR3. The V call is TRBV5-1, the J call TRBJ1-2, with 8 bases identical to TRBD1. CDR1 is SGHRS, CDR2 YFSETQ, per germline. V shed 4 bases and J 2 bases; nucleotides not matched to a gene: 4. The CDR3 sequence is 14 residues long. DNA of the CDR3: TGCGCCAGCAGCCCACGGACAGGGAACTATGGCTACACCTTC. Translating gives CASSPRTGNYGYTF.

CDR3 nucleotides: TGTGCCAGCAGCCAATGGACAGGGGCGACCAAAAACATTCAGTACTTC. Its translation: CASSQWTGATKNIQYF. The genes are TRBV7-2 and TRBJ2-4; 9 bases line up with TRBD1. CDR3 length: 16 amino acids. From germline, CDR1 is SGHTA and CDR2 FQGNSA. V was clipped by 5 bases and J by 2 bases; unmatched bases: 7. Supplemented by reference TRBV7-2 and TRBJ2-4, the full variable domain reads GAGVSQSPSNKVTEKGKDVELRCDPISGHTALYWYRQSLGQGLEFLIYFQGNSAPDKSGLPSDRFSAERTGGSVSTLTIQRTQQEDSAVYLCASSQWTGATKNIQYFGAGTRLSVL.

V gene TRBV30 combines with J gene TRBJ2-6; D is ambiguous. Germline V gene sequence: CDR1 GTSNPN, CDR2 SVGIG (reference sequence). The CDR3 has 13 residues. V was cut by 0 bases and J by 4 bases, with 4 bases left in between. The DNA of the CDR3 is TGTGCCTGGAGTGTAACCGGGGCCAACGTCCTGACTTTC. Protein sequence: CAWSVTGANVLTF.

The chain carries TRBV4-1 and TRBJ2-7; 9 positions match TRBD2. Unmatched junction bases numbered 6, after V lost 0 bases and J lost 3 bases. CDR1 MGHRA and CDR2 YSYEKL come from the germline V gene. CDR3 length equals 16 residues. The CDR3 spells CASSQDASGANYEQYF. The CDR3 bases are TGCGCCAGCAGCCAAGACGCTAGCGGGGCGAACTACGAGCAGTACTTC.

The chain joins TRBV28 to TRBJ1-2; unclear D gene. Germline CDR1 reads MDHEN; CDR2 reads SYDVKM. Trimming cost V 7 bases and J 2 bases, with 17 bases left between them. This CDR3 spans 15 amino acids. Written as DNA, the CDR3 is TGTGCCAGCATCCAGCTGCCAGGATCCAACTATGGCTACACCTTC. Translated, it gives CASIQLPGSNYGYTF.

The gene calls are TRBV14 and TRBJ2-5; no definite D call. The CDR3 covers 16 residues. V dropped 3 bases and J dropped 2 bases, with 16 bases sitting between them. The germline V gene encodes CDR1 SGHDN and CDR2 FVKESK. The CDR3 sequence is CASSQRVMAAQETQYF. Written as DNA, the CDR3 is TGTGCCAGCAGCCAGAGAGTAATGGCGGCTCAAGAGACCCAGTACTTC. Using reference TRBV14 and TRBJ2-5 for the parts outside the CDR3, the full variable domain is EAGVTQFPSHSVIEKGQTVTLRCDPISGHDNLYWYRRVMGKEIKFLLHFVKESKQDESGMPNNRFLAERTGGTYSTLKVQPAELEDSGVYFCASSQRVMAAQETQYFGPGTRLLVL.

The rearrangement links TRBV29-1 to TRBJ2-3; D perhaps matches TRBD2 (5 bases). V dropped 6 bases and J dropped 0 bases, with 10 bases sitting between them. The CDR3 extends over 13 amino acids. Germline V gene sequence: CDR1 SQVTM, CDR2 ANQGSEA. The DNA of the CDR3 is TGCAGCGTCCTCAGGACTAGCACAGATACGCAGTATTTT. This gives the protein CSVLRTSTDTQYF.

The chain carries TRBV9 and TRBJ2-7; D not resolved. Trimming shortened V by 2 bases and J by 2 bases, and 11 bases separated the two germline ends. Germline V gene data show CDR1 as SGDLS and CDR2 as YYNGEE. The CDR3 has 14 residues. CDR3 loop: CASSVSFGTYEQYF. DNA of the CDR3: TGTGCCAGCAGCGTTTCATTCGGAACCTACGAGCAGTACTTC.

Details on this clone: The identical CDR3 is also encoded by other nucleotide sequences in the sample. This rearrangement joins TRBV6-5 to TRBJ1-1, with D hard to call. Germline V CDR1 and CDR2: MNHEY, SVGAGI. The CDR3 has 14 residues. V was clipped by 4 bases and J by 4 bases, with 13 bases between them. The CDR3 DNA follows: TGTGCCAGCAGTTTCGGGCGGCGCGCCACTGAAGCTTTCTTT. It yields the protein CASSFGRRATEAFF.

The chain joins TRBV7-2 to TRBJ1-1, with a tentative D call TRBD1 (5 bases). The V end was cut by 4 bases, the J end by 10 bases, with 16 bases between. Germline V gives CDR1 SGHTA, CDR2 FQGNSA. The CDR3 length is 13 residues. The CDR3, as DNA: TGTGCCAGCAGCTCGAACCGACCAGGGTCAGCTTTCTTT. Translating it yields CASSSNRPGSAFF.

This CDR3 reads CASSFQGSYNEQFF. CDR3 DNA: TGTGCCAGCAGTTTCCAGGGGTCCTACAATGAGCAGTTCTTC. The J gene is TRBJ2-1, the V gene TRBV27; TRBD1 might be the D (6 bases). The CDR3 covers 14 residues. CDR1 and CDR2 from the germline V gene are MNHEY and SMNVEV (reference sequence). V gave up 3 bases and J gave up 1 base, with 7 bases separating them.

The rearrangement joins TRBV13 to TRBJ1-2; tentative D call: TRBD1 (5 bases). Germline V gene sequence: CDR1 PRHDT, CDR2 FYEKMQ (reference sequence). The CDR3 sequence is 14 residues long. V was pared by 2 bases and J by 8 bases, with 15 bases between. CDR3 sequence: CASSLRTSPWGYTF. CDR3 nucleotides: TGTGCCAGCAGCTTACGGACAAGCCCCTGGGGCTACACCTTC.

The rearrangement links TRBV5-6 to TRBJ1-3, with 7 bases aligning to TRBD1. Unmatched junction bases numbered 11, after V lost 4 bases and J lost 4 bases. The CDR3 totals 16 residues. Looked up from germline, CDR1 is SGHDT and CDR2 is YYEEEE. The CDR3 region is CASSLTGSSAGNTIYF. DNA for the CDR3: TGTGCCAGCAGCCTGACAGGGAGTTCGGCAGGAAACACCATATATTTT.

The V gene is TRBV10-1, the J gene TRBJ2-1; tentative D call: TRBD1 (8 bases). The CDR3 is made up of 15 amino acids. The germline V gene has CDR1 WNHNN and CDR2 SYGVQD (reference sequence). Trimming took off 1 base at V and 6 bases at J, with 13 bases between the two ends. The CDR3 here is CASSEFTGGVNEQFF. The CDR3, as DNA: TGCGCCAGCAGTGAGTTTACAGGGGGGGTCAATGAGCAGTTCTTC.

The chain couples TRBV4-3 to TRBJ1-5; D not resolved. Looked up from germline, CDR1 is LGHNA and CDR2 is YSLEER. The germline V and J ends were trimmed by 0 bases and 7 bases, with 7 bases remaining between them. The CDR3 covers 13 residues. The CDR3 region has the DNA TGCGCCAGCAGCCAAGATTGGAAACAGCCCCAGCATTTT. This translates into CASSQDWKQPQHF.

The chain links TRBV3-1 (or the pseudogene TRBV3-2) to TRBJ2-7; D possibly corresponds to TRBD1 (5 bases). Germline assignment: CDR1 LGHDT and CDR2 YNNKEL (reference sequence). The CDR3 runs 14 residues. The V end lost 4 bases, the J end lost 4 bases, and 14 bases lay between the germline ends. CDR3 bases: TGTGCCAGCAGCCCATCGACAGTAGGGTACGAGCAGTACTTC. Its protein is CASSPSTVGYEQYF.

V usage is TRBV19 and J usage is TRBJ1-1; D is unresolved. CDR3 size: 16 residues. Germline V gives CDR1 LNHDA, CDR2 SQIVND (reference sequence). Trimming removed 3 bases from V and 1 base from J, with 15 bases in between. CDR3 sequence reads: CASSILHRISNTEAFF. In nucleotides, the CDR3 is TGTGCCAGTAGTATTCTTCACAGAATATCGAACACTGAAGCTTTCTTT.

This clone is a singleton in its sample. The V and J genes are TRBV6-5 and TRBJ1-2, with 7 bases aligning to TRBD1. J lost 3 bases, V lost 0 bases, and 4 bases had no gene match. This CDR3 has 15 amino acids. Germline CDR1 and CDR2: MNHEY and SVGAGI. This CDR3 is CASSYSHRGDYGYTF. The CDR3, as DNA: TGTGCCAGCAGTTACTCCCACAGGGGAGACTATGGCTACACCTTC.

The CDR3 reads CAISAEGGGNTGELFF. The CDR3 DNA is TGTGCCATCAGTGCAGAAGGGGGAGGGAACACCGGGGAGCTGTTTTTT. The chain carries TRBV10-3 and TRBJ2-2; either TRBD1 or TRBD2 may supply D (6 bases each). V dropped 4 bases and J dropped 1 base, with 13 bases sitting between them. The CDR3 is 16 amino acids. Germline CDR1 and CDR2: ENHRY and SYGVKD.

CDR3 residues: CASSTTYEQYF. CDR3 sequence (DNA): TGTGCCAGCAGCACTACCTACGAGCAGTACTTC. V gene TRBV6-2 or TRBV6-3 combines with J gene TRBJ2-7; no reliable D call. Germline CDR1 reads MNHEY; CDR2 reads SVGEGT. Trimming left V 6 bases short and J 2 bases short, with 5 bases between. The CDR3 has 11 residues.